This is a list of T cell receptor beta chains from one sample in a study of T cells in Graves' hyperthyroidism and ophthalmopathy. TCRdb ran MiXCR on the multiplex PCR reads and lists one entry per CDR3 protein. The sample holds about 480,000 distinct CDR3 sequences, about 15% seen once. The sequencing sample was made of blood. All receptors derive from a young woman with Graves' hyperthyroidism. Each CDR3 is given with its conserved first and last residue. Fields, in order: clone size, J gene, D gene, V gene, CDR3 DNA, CDR3 protein. A D gene is named only where the DNA matches it firmly. The size field is filled for only some rows; it gives once, few, many or a size class.

size: NA
J: TRBJ2-1
D: NA
V: TRBV11-3
DNA: TGTGCCAGCAGCCCTGGGAGTGGTTCCTACAATGAGCAGTTCTTC
CDR3: CASSPGSGSYNEQFF

size: few
J: TRBJ2-7
D: NA
V: TRBV29-1
DNA: TGCAGCGTTGGTTTGGGCAGCTCCTACGAGCAGTACTTC
CDR3: CSVGLGSSYEQYF

size: few
J: TRBJ1-1
D: NA
V: TRBV5-1
DNA: TGCGCCAGCAGCCCCCCCTTGACAGAGAGGCCTGAAGCTTTCTTT
CDR3: CASSPPLTERPEAFF

size: many
J: TRBJ2-2
D: NA
V: TRBV7-3
DNA: TGTGCCAGCAGCTCTCGAACAGGGCATGGTGGCGGGGAGCTGTTTTTT
CDR3: CASSSRTGHGGGELFF

size: many
J: TRBJ1-1
D: NA
V: TRBV12-3/TRBV12-4
DNA: TGTGCCAGCAGTCTTAGACAGCAGCCTGAAGCTTTCTTT
CDR3: CASSLRQQPEAFF

size: NA
J: TRBJ2-1
D: TRBD2
V: TRBV7-9
DNA: TGTGCCAGCAGCACCGGGACTAGCGGGTATGAGCAGTTCTTC
CDR3: CASSTGTSGYEQFF

size: many
J: TRBJ2-1
D: NA
V: TRBV27
DNA: TGTGCCAGCAGTTTCCGGGGGACAGCCTCCTACAATGAGCAGTTCTTC
CDR3: CASSFRGTASYNEQFF

size: many
J: TRBJ1-2
D: NA
V: TRBV5-8
DNA: TGTGCCAGCAGTCTATACCCCAGGGACTATGGCTACACCTTC
CDR3: CASSLYPRDYGYTF

size: NA
J: TRBJ2-3
D: TRBD2
V: TRBV3-1
DNA: TGTGCCAGCAGCCAGCCCCTAGCGGGAGGGAGCACAGATACGCAGTATTTT
CDR3: CASSQPLAGGSTDTQYF

size: few
J: TRBJ1-1
D: NA
V: TRBV7-9
DNA: TGTGCCAGCAGCCCACCGGGAGGGGGGAAAGGAGCTTTCTTT
CDR3: CASSPPGGGKGAFF